These 29 T cell receptor beta chains came from one sample sequenced in a study of T cell responses to AZD1222 COVID-19 vaccine. Clones were sequenced by immunoSEQ multiplex PCR, and TCRdb holds only the in-frame ones, with some missing. The repertoire holds about 110,000 clones, with around 90% as singletons. Source: peripheral blood, taken 28 days after the second AZD1222 dose. These TCRs come from an adult who received the AZD1222 COVID-19 vaccine.

This chain joins TRBV9 and TRBJ1-1, with D hard to call. The CDR3 runs 14 residues. Looked up from germline, CDR1 is SGDLS and CDR2 is YYNGEE. Trimming cost V 0 bases and J 8 bases, with 14 bases left between them. CDR3 protein: CASSVDMGSPEAFF. CDR3 sequence (DNA): TGTGCCAGCAGCGTAGATATGGGATCCCCCGAAGCTTTCTTT.

This rearrangement joins TRBV5-1 to TRBJ2-2; 9 bases map to TRBD1. Trimming at V came to 3 bases and at J to 1 base, leaving 1 base not matched to a gene. This CDR3 spans 15 amino acids. Germline CDR1 is SGHRS and CDR2 is YFSETQ. CDR3 region: CASSSDRGNTGELFF. CDR3 coding DNA: TGCGCCAGCAGCTCGGACAGGGGGAACACCGGGGAGCTGTTTTTT.

This clone occurred a few times. The gene calls are TRBV6-4 and TRBJ2-1; TRBD1 matches at 9 bases. V shed 3 bases, J shed 0 bases, and the junction held 0 bases outside the gene matches. The germline gives CDR1 MRHNA, CDR2 SNTAGT. This CDR3 contains 15 residues. The CDR3 DNA reads TGTGCCAGCAGTGAGGGACAGGGCTCCTACAATGAGCAGTTCTTC. Amino acids: CASSEGQGSYNEQFF.

The chain couples TRBV6-5 to TRBJ2-7; TRBD2 might be the D (6 bases). Trimming removed 0 bases at V and 4 bases at J, with 13 bases between. There are 15 residues in the CDR3. CDR1 is MNHEY and CDR2 is SVGAGI in the germline V gene. This chain's CDR3 is CASSYSGWGEYEQYF. In nucleotides, the CDR3 is TGTGCCAGCAGTTACTCTGGCTGGGGGGAATACGAGCAGTACTTC.

The CDR3 DNA is TGTGCCAGCAGTGGGGGGTCAGGGGGAAATTCACCCCTCCACTTT. Translated, it gives CASSGGSGGNSPLHF. The chain uses TRBV6-4 and TRBJ1-6; TRBD1 matches at 7 bases. The V segment lost 4 bases and the J segment 7 bases; nucleotides outside the gene matches: 7. The CDR3 spans 15 residues. CDR1 and CDR2 from the germline V gene are MRHNA and SNTAGT.

The chain is built from TRBV29-1 and TRBJ2-7; D is unclear. The CDR3 runs to 12 residues. V shed 1 base and J shed 6 bases, with 10 bases lying between them. Germline V gives CDR1 SQVTM, CDR2 ANQGSEA. CDR3 nucleotide sequence: TGCAGCGTTGAAGTCCAAAGGAGCGAGCAGTACTTC. Protein: CSVEVQRSEQYF.

The rearrangement uses TRBV6-5 and TRBJ1-6, with D tentatively TRBD1 (5 bases). This CDR3 spans 13 amino acids. Between the trimmed V and J ends, which lost 6 bases and 9 bases, there was a span of 12 bases. The germline V gene encodes CDR1 MNHEY and CDR2 SVGAGI. CDR3 nucleotides: TGTGCCAGCAGAAAAGGGACTCTTTCACCCCTCCACTTT. Translation: CASRKGTLSPLHF.

The chain combines TRBV19 with TRBJ1-1; no firm D call. CDR3 length: 13 amino acids. Trimming pared 3 bases from V and 3 bases from J, leaving 8 bases between. The germline CDR1 and CDR2 sequences are LNHDA and SQIVND (reference sequence). CDR3 loop: CASSIRRDTEAFF. The CDR3 DNA sequence: TGTGCCAGTAGTATCCGCAGAGACACTGAAGCTTTCTTT.

The chain has TRBV5-8 and TRBJ2-5, with 14 bases identical to TRBD2. The CDR3 extends over 16 amino acids. The J segment lost 4 bases and the V segment lost 2 bases, leaving 4 bases of the junction unmatched. The germline gives CDR1 SGHTS, CDR2 YDEGEE. CDR3 protein: CASSLGTSGSGETQYF. The CDR3 region has the DNA TGTGCCAGCAGCTTAGGGACTAGCGGGAGTGGAGAGACCCAGTACTTC.

This sequence joins TRBV3-1 (or the pseudogene TRBV3-2) and TRBJ1-1; D remains ambiguous. V dropped 4 bases and J dropped 10 bases, with 16 bases sitting between them. CDR3 length: 13 amino acids. Germline CDR1 LGHDT, CDR2 YNNKEL (reference sequence). DNA of the CDR3: TGTGCCAGCAGCCCCAGTCGTGCTTCAGGAGCTTTCTTT. It encodes CASSPSRASGAFF.

This sequence joins TRBV28 and TRBJ1-2; 8 nucleotides agree with TRBD1. The CDR3 loop spans 14 amino acids. V shed 3 bases and J 7 bases; nucleotides not matched to a gene: 7. Germline V gene sequence: CDR1 MDHEN, CDR2 SYDVKM. Written as DNA, the CDR3 is TGTGCCAGCAGTTTGAGCAGGGGGCCGCTTGGCTACACCTTC. Protein sequence: CASSLSRGPLGYTF.

This clone was found a few times. Relative to the germline gene, one junction end is altered; a read error may explain this. This chain joins TRBV27 and TRBJ2-7; possible D gene TRBD1, 7 bases. The V gene's germline CDR1 is MNHEY and CDR2 SMNVEV (reference sequence). CDR3 length equals 16 residues. This chain's CDR3 is CASRLYGGTENYEQYF. The CDR3 DNA follows: TGTGCCAGCAGATTATATGGCGGGACAGAGAACTACGAGCAGTACTTC.

The chain uses TRBV19 and TRBJ2-7; 8 nucleotides align to TRBD1. Germline values: CDR1 LNHDA, CDR2 SQIVND (reference sequence). Germline trimming cut 5 bases from V and 6 bases from J; bases unmatched to any gene: 9. The CDR3 loop spans 14 amino acids. CDR3 in amino acids: CASSPDRGPGEQYF. The CDR3 DNA is TGTGCCAGTAGTCCTGACAGGGGCCCGGGCGAGCAGTACTTC.

V usage is TRBV6-6 and J usage is TRBJ1-2; D is unclear. With 2 bases removed from V and 0 bases from J, the gap between germline ends came to 13 bases. Germline V lookup: CDR1 MNHNY, CDR2 SVGAGI (reference sequence). The CDR3 is 16 amino acids. In DNA, the CDR3 is TGTGCCAGCAGTTACCTCTCCAGTAACTCTAACTATGGCTACACCTTC. Translated: CASSYLSSNSNYGYTF.

The chain is built from TRBV7-9 and TRBJ1-4; D remains unclear. V lost 6 bases to trimming and J lost 0 bases, with 14 bases between them. The CDR3 is made up of 16 amino acids. Germline CDR1 is SEHNR and CDR2 is FQNEAQ (reference sequence). The CDR3 nucleotides are TGTGCCAGCAGGGGCGGAAGACCCGCAACTAATGAAAAACTGTTTTTT. Its protein product is CASRGGRPATNEKLFF.

The V and J genes are TRBV6-6 and TRBJ1-2, with 11 bases aligning to TRBD1. This CDR3 is built from 15 residues. V was clipped by 4 bases and J by 6 bases; unmatched bases: 7. Germline V gene lookup returns CDR1 MNHNY and CDR2 SVGAGI (reference sequence). The CDR3 bases are TGTGCCAGCAGTTGGAGGACAGGGGGCGCCGATGGCTACACCTTC. It specifies CASSWRTGGADGYTF.

The chain uses TRBV18 and TRBJ2-1, with 7 bases fitting TRBD2. Trimming cost V 1 base and J 7 bases; bases outside gene matches: 7. The germline V gene has CDR1 KGHSH and CDR2 LQKENI. The CDR3 sequence is 15 residues long. The CDR3 region has the DNA TGTGCCAGCTCACCACGGACTAGAGGCCGAAATGAGCAGTTCTTC. Encoded protein: CASSPRTRGRNEQFF.

This rearrangement joins TRBV27 to TRBJ1-5, with D possibly being TRBD1 (5 bases). V lost 10 bases and J lost 7, with 14 bases in between. This CDR3 contains 12 residues. Germline values: CDR1 MNHEY, CDR2 SMNVEV (reference sequence). This CDR3 is CATGRGRQPQHF. As DNA, the CDR3 is TGTGCCACCGGGAGGGGTCGGCAGCCCCAGCATTTT.

The chain uses TRBV19 and TRBJ2-7; no definite D call. CDR3 size: 12 residues. Germline CDR1 is LNHDA and CDR2 is SQIVND (reference sequence). V gave up 2 bases and J gave up 3 bases, with 5 bases separating them. The CDR3 nucleotides read TGTGCCAGTAGTATATTCGGCTACGAGCAGTACTTC. Protein sequence: CASSIFGYEQYF.

The chain is built from TRBV3-1 (or the pseudogene TRBV3-2) and TRBJ1-5; tentative D call: TRBD1 (5 bases). The length of the CDR3 is 14 residues. Looked up from germline, CDR1 is LGHDT and CDR2 is YNNKEL (reference sequence). The germline V and J ends were trimmed by 1 base and 7 bases, with 11 bases remaining between them. The CDR3 sequence is CASSQGRGVQPQHF. The CDR3 nucleotides read TGTGCCAGCAGCCAAGGTAGAGGGGTGCAGCCCCAGCATTTT.

The chain has TRBV18 and TRBJ1-3, with 12 bases fitting TRBD1. This CDR3 comprises 17 residues. V dropped 3 bases and J dropped 2; count of bases not matched to a gene: 5. CDR1 and CDR2 from the germline V gene are KGHSH and LQKENI. The CDR3 region has the DNA TGTGCCAGCTCACCCGGGACAGGGGGCTCTGCTGGAAACACCATATATTTT. It encodes CASSPGTGGSAGNTIYF.

The chain has TRBV3-1 (or the pseudogene TRBV3-2) and TRBJ2-5, with a possible D match to TRBD2 (6 bases). Germline V CDR1 and CDR2: LGHDT, YNNKEL (reference sequence). Trimming took 5 bases from V and 5 from J, leaving 18 bases between them. This CDR3 contains 15 residues. CDR3 bases: TGTGCCAGCAGCGATAGCGGAAACAAGAGGGAGACCCAGTACTTC. Protein product: CASSDSGNKRETQYF.

This sequence joins TRBV27 and TRBJ2-3, with 9 bases identical to TRBD1. The CDR3 is 16 amino acids. The V gene's germline CDR1 is MNHEY and CDR2 SMNVEV (reference sequence). Losses at the gene ends were 8 bases for V and 0 bases for J; bases not matched to a gene: 9. CDR3 residues: CASPRDRASSTDTQYF. The CDR3 DNA reads as TGTGCCAGCCCCCGGGACAGGGCGTCTAGCACAGATACGCAGTATTTT.

The genes are TRBV21-1 and TRBJ2-6; the table names TRBD2, a call not compared with the DNA. TRBV21-1 is listed as a pseudogene. There are 18 residues in the CDR3. The CDR3 DNA reads as TGTGCCAGCAGCAAAGGGAGGGAAATAGCCTCTGGGGCCAACGTCCTGACTTTC. Its translation: CASSKGREIASGANVLTF.

This chain joins TRBV11-2 and TRBJ2-2, with 7 positions matching TRBD2. V was pared by 3 bases and J by 5 bases, with 6 bases of the junction left unmatched. CDR1 and CDR2 from the germline V gene are SGHAT and FQNNGV. The CDR3 has 15 amino acids. This CDR3 is CASSFRLAGTGELFF. The CDR3 DNA follows: TGTGCCAGCAGCTTTAGACTAGCAGGGACCGGGGAGCTGTTTTTT.

V and J are TRBV5-6 and TRBJ2-1, with a possible D match to TRBD2 (5 bases). This CDR3 has 16 amino acids. Germline CDR1 and CDR2: SGHDT and YYEEEE. Trimming took off 2 bases at V and 0 bases at J, with 12 bases between the two ends. CDR3 sequence reads: CASSFSAGSSYNEQFF. In DNA, the CDR3 is TGTGCCAGCAGCTTCTCCGCGGGTAGCTCCTACAATGAGCAGTTCTTC.

CDR3 nucleotides: TGTGCCAGCAGCCAATCCACCACAGGGGGCACTGAAGCTTTCTTT. Its translation is CASSQSTTGGTEAFF. This chain uses TRBV7-3 with TRBJ1-1, with 8 bases matching TRBD1. The V gene's germline CDR1 is SGHTA and CDR2 FQGTGA. After removal of 5 bases from V and 4 bases from J, the junction contained 9 bases not matched to a gene. The CDR3 extends over 15 amino acids.

V and J are TRBV12-5 and TRBJ2-5; 8 positions match TRBD1. J was trimmed by 2 bases and V by 5 bases; bases with no gene match: 1. The length of the CDR3 is 13 residues. Per germline, CDR1 LGHNT and CDR2 FRNRAP. The CDR3 region is CASGRTGQETQYF. Here the CDR3 DNA reads TGTGCTAGTGGTAGGACAGGGCAAGAGACCCAGTACTTC.

This rearrangement joins TRBV5-1 to TRBJ2-1; unclear D gene. V was trimmed by 5 bases and J by 9 bases, leaving 9 bases between them. This CDR3 spans 11 amino acids. Germline V gene lookup returns CDR1 SGHRS and CDR2 YFSETQ. In DNA, the CDR3 is TGCGCCAGCAGTCTGGAGAGTGAGCAGTTCTTC. This translates into CASSLESEQFF.